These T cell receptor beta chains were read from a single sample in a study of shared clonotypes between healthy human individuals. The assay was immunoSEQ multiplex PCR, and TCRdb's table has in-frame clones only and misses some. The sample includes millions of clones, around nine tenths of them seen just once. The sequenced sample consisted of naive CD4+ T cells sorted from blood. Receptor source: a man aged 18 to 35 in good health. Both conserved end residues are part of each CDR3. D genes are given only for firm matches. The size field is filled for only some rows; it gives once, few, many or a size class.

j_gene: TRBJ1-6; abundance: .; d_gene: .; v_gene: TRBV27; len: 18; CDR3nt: TGTGCCAGCAGTCAACTGGGGGCTCTGGCCCCGGGTAATTCACCCCTCCACTTT; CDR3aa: CASSQLGALAPGNSPLHF
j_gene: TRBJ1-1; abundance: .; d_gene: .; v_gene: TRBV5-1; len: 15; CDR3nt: TGCGCCAGCAGCTTGGCAGAGGGGAGCCTGGCTGAAGCTTTCTTT; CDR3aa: CASSLAEGSLAEAFF
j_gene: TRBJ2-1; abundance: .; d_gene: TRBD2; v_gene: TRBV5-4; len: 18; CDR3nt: TGTGCCAGCAGCTCCGGGACTAGCGGGAGATTTGCCCTCAATGAGCAGTTCTTC; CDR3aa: CASSSGTSGRFALNEQFF
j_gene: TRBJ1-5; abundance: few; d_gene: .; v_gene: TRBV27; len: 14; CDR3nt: TGTGCCAGCAGTTTATCTTTGCAAAATCAGCCCCAGCATTTT; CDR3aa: CASSLSLQNQPQHF
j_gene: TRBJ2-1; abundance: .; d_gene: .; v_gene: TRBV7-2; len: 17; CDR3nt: TGTGCCAGCAGCTTAGTCGGCGGCTTGAGCTCCTACAATGAGCAGTTCTTC; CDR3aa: CASSLVGGLSSYNEQFF
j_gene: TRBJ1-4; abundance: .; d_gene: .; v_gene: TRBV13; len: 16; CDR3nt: TGTGCCAGCAGCTTAACGGGACCGCGACTTAATGAAAAACTGTTTTTT; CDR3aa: CASSLTGPRLNEKLFF
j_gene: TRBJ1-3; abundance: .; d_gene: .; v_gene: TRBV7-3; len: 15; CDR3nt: TGTGCCAGCAGCCTCGGGTCTGGCTCTGGAAACACCATATATTTT; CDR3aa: CASSLGSGSGNTIYF
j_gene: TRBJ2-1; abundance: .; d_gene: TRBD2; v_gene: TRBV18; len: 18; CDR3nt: TGTGCCAGCTCACCAACGATGGGACTAGCGGGAGGATACAATGAGCAGTTCTTC; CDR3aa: CASSPTMGLAGGYNEQFF
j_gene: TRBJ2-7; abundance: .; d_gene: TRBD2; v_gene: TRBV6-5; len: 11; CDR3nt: TGTGCCAGCACTAGCGGCACGGGGCAGTACTTC; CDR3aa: CASTSGTGQYF
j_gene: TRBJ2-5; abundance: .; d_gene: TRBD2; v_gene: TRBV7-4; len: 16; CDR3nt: TGTGCCAGCAGCGGACTAGCGGAGACAACGGGGGAGACCCAGTACTTC; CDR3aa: CASSGLAETTGETQYF
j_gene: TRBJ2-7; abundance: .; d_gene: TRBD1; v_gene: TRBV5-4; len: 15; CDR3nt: TGTGCCAGCAGCTTGTCGGACAGGGGGCACTACGAGCAGTACTTC; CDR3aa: CASSLSDRGHYEQYF
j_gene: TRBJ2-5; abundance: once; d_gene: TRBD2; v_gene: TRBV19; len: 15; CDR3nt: TGTGCCAGTAGTATTTCCGGGACTAGGGGAGAGACCCAGTACTTC; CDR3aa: CASSISGTRGETQYF
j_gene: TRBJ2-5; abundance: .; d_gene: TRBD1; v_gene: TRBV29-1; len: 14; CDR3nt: TGCAGCGTTGAACAGGACAGGGGGCAAGAGACCCAGTACTTC; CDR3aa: CSVEQDRGQETQYF
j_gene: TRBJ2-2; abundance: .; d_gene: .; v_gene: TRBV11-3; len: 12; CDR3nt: TGTGCCAGCAGCTTGGGTACCGGGGAGCTGTTTTTT; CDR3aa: CASSLGTGELFF
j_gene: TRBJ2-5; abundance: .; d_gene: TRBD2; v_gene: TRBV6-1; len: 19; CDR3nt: TGTGCCAGCAGTGAGGTGGGGCTAGCGGGAGGGCTTACCTCGGAGACCCAGTACTTC; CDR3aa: CASSEVGLAGGLTSETQYF
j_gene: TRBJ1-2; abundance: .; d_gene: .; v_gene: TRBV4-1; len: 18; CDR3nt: TGCGCCAGCAGCCAAGATTTTACAGGGCCCTTTCTTTTGTATGGCTACACCTTC; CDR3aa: CASSQDFTGPFLLYGYTF
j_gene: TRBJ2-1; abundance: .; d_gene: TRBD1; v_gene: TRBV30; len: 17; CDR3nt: TGTGCCTGGAAGCTACCCCGCGACAGGGGAGCCTACAATGAGCAGTTCTTC; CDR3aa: CAWKLPRDRGAYNEQFF
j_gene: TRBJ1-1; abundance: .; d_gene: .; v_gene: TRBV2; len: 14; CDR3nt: TGTGCCAGCAGTGATAATAGGCCAACAGGTGGAGCTTTCTTT; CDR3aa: CASSDNRPTGGAFF
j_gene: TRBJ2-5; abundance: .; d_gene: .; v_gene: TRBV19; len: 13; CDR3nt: TGTGCCAGTACCACAGGGTTAGGGGAGACCCAGTACTTC; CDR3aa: CASTTGLGETQYF
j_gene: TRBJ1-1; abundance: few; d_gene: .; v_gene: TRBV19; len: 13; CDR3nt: TGTGCCAGTAGCCGGGAGGTGAACACTGAAGCTTTCTTT; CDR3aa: CASSREVNTEAFF
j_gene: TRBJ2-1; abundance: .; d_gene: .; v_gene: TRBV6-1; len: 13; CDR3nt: TGTGCCAGCAGTTCGAGGGAGTGGCTTGAGCAGTTCTTC; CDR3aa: CASSSREWLEQFF
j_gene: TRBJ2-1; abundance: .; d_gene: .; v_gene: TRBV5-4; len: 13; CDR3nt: TGTGCCAGCACCAAGATAGGAACCAATGAGCAGTTCTTC; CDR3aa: CASTKIGTNEQFF
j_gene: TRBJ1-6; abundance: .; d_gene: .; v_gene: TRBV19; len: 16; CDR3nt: TGTGCCAGTAGTGGACTCTCGAGCTCCTATAATTCACCCCTCCACTTT; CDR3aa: CASSGLSSSYNSPLHF
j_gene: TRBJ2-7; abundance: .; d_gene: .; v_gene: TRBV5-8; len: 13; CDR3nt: TGTGCCAGCAGCTTGGTACGGGGGACCGAGCAGTACTTC; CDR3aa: CASSLVRGTEQYF
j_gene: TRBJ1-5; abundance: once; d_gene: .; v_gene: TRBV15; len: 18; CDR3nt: TGTGCCACCAGCAGTTTGGCCACGGGGATCATAGGGAGCCAGCCCCAGCATTTT; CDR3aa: CATSSLATGIIGSQPQHF
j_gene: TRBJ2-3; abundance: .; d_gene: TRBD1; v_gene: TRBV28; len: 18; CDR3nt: TGTGCCAGCAGTCCAGTGGGATTCGGACAGGGGGCAAGAGATACGCAGTATTTT; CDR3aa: CASSPVGFGQGARDTQYF
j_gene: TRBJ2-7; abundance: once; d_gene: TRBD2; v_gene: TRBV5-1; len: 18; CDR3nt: TGCGCCAGCAGCTCGCTCCCCCCAGGGGGAGCGGGAGGCCACGAGCAGTACTTC; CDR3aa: CASSSLPPGGAGGHEQYF
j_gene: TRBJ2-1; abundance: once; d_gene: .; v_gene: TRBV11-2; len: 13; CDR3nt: TGTGCCAGCAGCTTAAGGGAAGACGCTGAGCAGTTCTTC; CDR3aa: CASSLREDAEQFF
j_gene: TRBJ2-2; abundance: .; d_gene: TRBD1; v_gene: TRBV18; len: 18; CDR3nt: TGTGCCAGCTCACCCACCTATTCCGGACAGGGGAGGACCGGGGAGCTGTTTTTT; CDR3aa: CASSPTYSGQGRTGELFF
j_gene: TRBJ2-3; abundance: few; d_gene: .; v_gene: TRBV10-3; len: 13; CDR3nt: TGTGCCATCAGTGCCTTGACAGCAGATACGCAGTATTTT; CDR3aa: CAISALTADTQYF
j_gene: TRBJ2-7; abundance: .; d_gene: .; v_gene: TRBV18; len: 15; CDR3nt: TGTGCCAGCTCACTCGGTACTGGCAGCTCCTACGAGCAGTACTTC; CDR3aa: CASSLGTGSSYEQYF
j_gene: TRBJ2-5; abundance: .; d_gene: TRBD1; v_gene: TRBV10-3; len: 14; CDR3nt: TGTGCCATTCGCGGTCAGGGGGTGGGGGAGACCCAGTACTTC; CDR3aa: CAIRGQGVGETQYF
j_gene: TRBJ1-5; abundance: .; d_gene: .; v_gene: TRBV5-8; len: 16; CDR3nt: TGTGCCAGCAGCTTGGCAGTATGGGATAGCAATCAGCCCCAGCATTTT; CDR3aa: CASSLAVWDSNQPQHF
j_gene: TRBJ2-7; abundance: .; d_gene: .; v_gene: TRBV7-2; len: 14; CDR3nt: TGTGCCAGCAGCCCCAAGGTGTACTCCTACGAGCAGTACTTC; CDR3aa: CASSPKVYSYEQYF
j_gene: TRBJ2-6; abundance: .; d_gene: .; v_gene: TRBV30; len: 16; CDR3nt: TGTGCCTGGAGTGTAACAGGCCGCTCTGGGGCCAACGTCCTGACTTTC; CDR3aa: CAWSVTGRSGANVLTF
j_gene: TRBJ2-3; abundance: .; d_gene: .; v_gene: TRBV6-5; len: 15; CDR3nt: TGTGCCAGCAGTGCCCCGGGACTCAGCACAGATACGCAGTATTTT; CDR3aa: CASSAPGLSTDTQYF
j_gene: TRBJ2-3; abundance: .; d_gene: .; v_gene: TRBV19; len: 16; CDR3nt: TGTGCCAGTAGTATCGGGCAGACCCCTAGCACAGATACGCAGTATTTT; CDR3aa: CASSIGQTPSTDTQYF
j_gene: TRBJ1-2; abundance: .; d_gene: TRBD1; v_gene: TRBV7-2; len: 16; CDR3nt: TGTGCCAGCAGCTTAGGTGGACAGGGGATTACGGTTGGCTACACCTTC; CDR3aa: CASSLGGQGITVGYTF
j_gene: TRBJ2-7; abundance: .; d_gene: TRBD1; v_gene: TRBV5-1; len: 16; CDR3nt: TGCGCCAGCAGCTTGGAGGGGGCCCTCCGTGGGTACGAGCAGTACTTC; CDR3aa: CASSLEGALRGYEQYF
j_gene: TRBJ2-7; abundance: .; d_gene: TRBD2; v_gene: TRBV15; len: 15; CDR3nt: TGTGCCACCAGCAGACAACTAGCGGGAGGGCAAGAGCAGTACTTC; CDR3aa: CATSRQLAGGQEQYF
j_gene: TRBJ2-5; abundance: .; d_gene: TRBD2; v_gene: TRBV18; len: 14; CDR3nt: TGTGCCAGCTCCGGACTAGCGGGGGCTGAGACCCAGTACTTC; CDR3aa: CASSGLAGAETQYF
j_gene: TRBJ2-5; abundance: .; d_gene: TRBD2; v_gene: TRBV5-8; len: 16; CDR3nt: TGTGCCAGCAGCAACAACCGGGCGGGAGAGGTAGAGACCCAGTACTTC; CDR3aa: CASSNNRAGEVETQYF
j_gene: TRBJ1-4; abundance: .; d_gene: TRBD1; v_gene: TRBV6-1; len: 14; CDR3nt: TGTGCCAGCAGACCGGGACAGGGTAGCGAAAAACTGTTTTTT; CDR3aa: CASRPGQGSEKLFF
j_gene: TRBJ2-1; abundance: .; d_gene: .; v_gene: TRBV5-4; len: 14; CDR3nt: TGTGCCAGCAGCTTGACTAGTAGTAACAATGAGCAGTTCTTC; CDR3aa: CASSLTSSNNEQFF
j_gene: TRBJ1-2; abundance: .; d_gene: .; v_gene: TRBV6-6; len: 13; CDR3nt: TGTGCCACCGACCCGGCGGTGGACTATGGCTACACCTTC; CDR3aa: CATDPAVDYGYTF
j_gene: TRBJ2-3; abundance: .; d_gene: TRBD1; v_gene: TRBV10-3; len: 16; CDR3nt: TGTGCCATCAGTTCGCCAACAGGGGGCTACACAGATACGCAGTATTTT; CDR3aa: CAISSPTGGYTDTQYF
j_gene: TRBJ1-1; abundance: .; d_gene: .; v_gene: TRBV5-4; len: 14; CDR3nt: TGTGCCAGCAGCCTGGACACCGGAGGTACTGAAGCTTTCTTT; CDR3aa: CASSLDTGGTEAFF
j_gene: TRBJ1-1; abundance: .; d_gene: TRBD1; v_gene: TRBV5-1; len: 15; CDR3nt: TGCGCCAGCAGCAGACGGACAGGGGCGGACACTGAAGCTTTCTTT; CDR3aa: CASSRRTGADTEAFF
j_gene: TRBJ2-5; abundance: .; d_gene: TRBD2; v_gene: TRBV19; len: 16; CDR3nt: TGTGCCAGTACCTCCGGTAGCGGGGGACCTCAAGAGACCCAGTACTTC; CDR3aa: CASTSGSGGPQETQYF
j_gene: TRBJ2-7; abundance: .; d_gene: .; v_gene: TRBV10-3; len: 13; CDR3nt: TGTGCCATCAGCTTCACAGGTTCCTACGAGCAGTACTTC; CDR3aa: CAISFTGSYEQYF